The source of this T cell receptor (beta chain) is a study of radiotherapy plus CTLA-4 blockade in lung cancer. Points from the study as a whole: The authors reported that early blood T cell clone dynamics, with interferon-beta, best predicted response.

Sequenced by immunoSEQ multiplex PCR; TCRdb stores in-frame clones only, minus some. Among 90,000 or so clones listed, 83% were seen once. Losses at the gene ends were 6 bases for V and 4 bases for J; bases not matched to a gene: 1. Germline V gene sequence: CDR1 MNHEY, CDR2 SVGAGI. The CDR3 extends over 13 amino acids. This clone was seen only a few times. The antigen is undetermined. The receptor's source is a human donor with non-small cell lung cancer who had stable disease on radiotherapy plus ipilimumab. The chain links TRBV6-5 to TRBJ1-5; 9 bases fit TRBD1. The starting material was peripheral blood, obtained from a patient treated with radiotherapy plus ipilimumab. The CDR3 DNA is TGTGCCAGCAGGGGGACAGGGAATCAGCCCCAGCATTTT. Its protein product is CASRGTGNQPQHF.